This T cell receptor (beta chain) was sequenced in a study of technical replicates of blood from a handful of donors. In germline, CDR1 is SGDLS, CDR2 YYNGEE. The CDR3 extends over 13 amino acids. Trimming pared 0 bases from V and 5 bases from J, leaving 9 bases between. Sequencing was performed with immunoSEQ multiplex PCR; in TCRdb, only in-frame clones are kept and a portion is missing. The table has about 44,000 clones, about 96% seen once. This sequence joins TRBV9 and TRBJ2-7, with unresolved D. Source material: T cells isolated from PBMCs. This sequence originates from a human donor in good health. As DNA, the CDR3 is TGTGCCAGCAGCGTAGAGTCAGCGCACGAGCAGTACTTC. This translates into CASSVESAHEQYF.